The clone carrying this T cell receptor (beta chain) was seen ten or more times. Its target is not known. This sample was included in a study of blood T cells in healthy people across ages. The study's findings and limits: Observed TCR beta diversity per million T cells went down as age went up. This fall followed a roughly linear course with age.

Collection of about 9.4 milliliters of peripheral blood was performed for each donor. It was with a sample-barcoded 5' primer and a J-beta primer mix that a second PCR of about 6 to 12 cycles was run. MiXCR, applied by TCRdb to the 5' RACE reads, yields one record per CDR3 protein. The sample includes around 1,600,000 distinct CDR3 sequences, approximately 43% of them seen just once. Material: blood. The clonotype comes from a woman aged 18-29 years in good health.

CDR3 residues: CSARDPWTGGGTEAFF. CDR3 nucleotide sequence: TGCAGTGCTAGAGATCCCTGGACAGGGGGCGGCACTGAAGCTTTCTTT. The chain uses TRBV20-1 and TRBJ1-1; 11 positions match TRBD1. Unmatched junction bases numbered 7, after V lost 0 bases and J lost 4 bases. The CDR3 contains 16 residues. Per germline, CDR1 DFQATT and CDR2 SNEGSKA (reference sequence).